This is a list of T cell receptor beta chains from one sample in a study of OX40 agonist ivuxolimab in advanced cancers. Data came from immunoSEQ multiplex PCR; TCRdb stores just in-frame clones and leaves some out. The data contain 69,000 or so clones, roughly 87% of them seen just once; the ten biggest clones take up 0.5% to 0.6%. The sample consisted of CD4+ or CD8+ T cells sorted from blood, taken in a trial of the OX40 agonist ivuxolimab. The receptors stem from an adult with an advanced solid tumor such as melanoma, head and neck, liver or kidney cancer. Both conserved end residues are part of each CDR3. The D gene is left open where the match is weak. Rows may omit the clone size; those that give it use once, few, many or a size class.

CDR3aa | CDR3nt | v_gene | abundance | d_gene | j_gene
CASIPGRHRPLCGTEAFF | TGCGCCAGCATCCCAGGTCGACACCGACCTCTATGTGGGACTGAAGCTTTCTTT | TRBV10-1 | NA | NA | TRBJ1-1
CASSTNYEQYF | TGTGCCAGCAGTACAAACTACGAGCAGTACTTC | TRBV6-5 | NA | NA | TRBJ2-7
CASSKSSSTEAFF | TGTGCCAGCAGCAAAAGCTCTAGCACTGAAGCTTTCTTT | TRBV6-5 | NA | NA | TRBJ1-1
CASSSGTTYNEQFF | TGTGCCAGCAGCTCCGGGACCACCTACAATGAGCAGTTCTTC | TRBV6-1 | NA | NA | TRBJ2-1
CASSGLAAADTQYF | TGTGCCAGCTCCGGTCTAGCGGCGGCAGATACGCAGTATTTT | TRBV18 | NA | TRBD2 | TRBJ2-3
CASGSHSGNTIYF | TGTGCCAGCGGGTCGCACTCTGGAAACACCATATATTTT | TRBV13 | NA | NA | TRBJ1-3
CASSSGQGGGYTF | TGTGCCAGCAGTTCCGGACAGGGGGGAGGCTACACCTTC | TRBV27 | NA | TRBD1 | TRBJ1-2
CASSQGQGAFGELFF | TGTGCCAGCTCACAAGGACAGGGGGCGTTCGGGGAGCTGTTTTTT | TRBV18 | NA | TRBD1 | TRBJ2-2
CSVHLAGGKGSYEQYF | TGCAGCGTACACCTGGCCGGTGGAAAAGGGTCCTACGAGCAGTACTTC | TRBV29-1 | NA | NA | TRBJ2-7
CASSTGRRSYEQYF | TGTGCCAGCAGCACCGGACGGCGCTCCTACGAGCAGTACTTC | TRBV5-6 | NA | NA | TRBJ2-7
CASSTGDSLYGYTF | TGTGCCAGCAGCACCGGGGACAGCCTTTATGGCTACACCTTC | TRBV11-2 | NA | TRBD1 | TRBJ1-2
CAWSSFLKGDFSYEQYF | TGTGCCTGGAGTAGTTTTTTGAAAGGGGATTTTTCCTACGAGCAGTACTTC | TRBV30 | NA | NA | TRBJ2-7
CASSSTGGGETQYF | TGTGCCAGCAGCTCTACAGGGGGCGGGGAGACCCAGTACTTC | TRBV7-6 | NA | TRBD1 | TRBJ2-5
CASSIGGAVNQPQHF | TGTGCCAGTAGTATAGGAGGGGCAGTCAATCAGCCCCAGCATTTT | TRBV19 | NA | NA | TRBJ1-5
CASSTRQETYGYTF | TGTGCCAGCAGCACACGACAGGAGACATATGGCTACACCTTC | TRBV9 | NA | NA | TRBJ1-2
CASSFQGARNTEAFF | TGTGCCAGCAGTTTTCAGGGGGCGCGGAACACTGAAGCTTTCTTT | TRBV28 | NA | TRBD1 | TRBJ1-1
CASSSGTGRNEQFF | TGCGCCAGCAGCTCTGGGACAGGGAGGAATGAGCAGTTCTTC | TRBV5-1 | NA | TRBD1 | TRBJ2-1
CASSLAPRTSGAYEQYF | TGTGCCAGCAGCTTGGCCCCACGGACTAGCGGGGCGTACGAGCAGTACTTC | TRBV5-4 | NA | TRBD2 | TRBJ2-7
CASSLAGARMQYF | TGTGCCAGCAGCTTGGCAGGGGCCCGCATGCAGTACTTC | TRBV5-6 | NA | NA | TRBJ2-7
CAWSSGTGESYGYTF | TGTGCCTGGAGTTCCGGGACAGGCGAGTCCTATGGCTACACCTTC | TRBV30 | NA | TRBD1 | TRBJ1-2
CASSDQGTYGYTF | TGTGCCAGCAGTGACCAGGGTACCTATGGCTACACCTTC | TRBV6-5 | few | NA | TRBJ1-2
CASTPTGGDTQYF | TGTGCCAGCACCCCTACGGGCGGGGATACGCAGTATTTT | TRBV6-5 | NA | NA | TRBJ2-3
CASSYTGVTEAFF | TGTGCCAGCAGTTACACAGGGGTAACTGAAGCTTTCTTT | TRBV6-6 | NA | TRBD1 | TRBJ1-1
CASRSTGPTGELFF | TGTGCCAGCAGGTCTACAGGGCCCACCGGGGAGCTGTTTTTT | TRBV11-3 | NA | NA | TRBJ2-2
CASSFLRGPTDTQYF | TGTGCCAGCAGCTTTCTTCGGGGCCCCACAGATACGCAGTATTTT | TRBV7-8 | NA | NA | TRBJ2-3
CASSLATGNTEAFF | TGTGCCAGCAGCTTAGCAACAGGGAACACTGAAGCTTTCTTT | TRBV11-2 | few | NA | TRBJ1-1
CAWWDRGRYNEQFF | TGTGCCTGGTGGGACAGGGGGCGCTACAATGAGCAGTTCTTC | TRBV30 | NA | TRBD1 | TRBJ2-1
CASSLDGGGTDTQYF | TGTGCCAGCAGCTTGGATGGGGGGGGCACAGATACGCAGTATTTT | TRBV5-5 | NA | TRBD2 | TRBJ2-3
CASSRLGDWVNEKLFF | TGTGCCAGCAGCCGACTCGGTGATTGGGTTAATGAAAAACTGTTTTTT | TRBV28 | NA | NA | TRBJ1-4
CAISGPSSYNSPLHF | TGTGCCATCAGTGGTCCGAGCTCCTATAATTCACCCCTCCACTTT | TRBV10-3 | NA | NA | TRBJ1-6
CASSERGLLAGGIRDTQYF | TGCGCCAGCAGTGAGAGGGGGTTGCTAGCGGGAGGAATACGCGATACGCAGTATTTT | TRBV10-2 | NA | TRBD2 | TRBJ2-3
CASSKHPSGGSGGPDTQYF | TGTGCCAGCAGCAAACATCCCTCGGGGGGTAGCGGGGGCCCAGATACGCAGTATTTT | TRBV21-1 | NA | NA | TRBJ2-3
CASSQTYGTRGNSEQYF | TGCGCCAGCAGCCAAACTTACGGAACTAGGGGCAACTCCGAGCAGTACTTC | TRBV4-3 | few | NA | TRBJ2-7
CASSQETGVFEAFF | TGCGCCAGCAGCCAAGAAACGGGTGTGTTTGAAGCTTTCTTT | TRBV4-3 | NA | NA | TRBJ1-1
CASSLVGTGSSEQYF | TGTGCCAGCAGCTTGGTTGGGACAGGGAGCAGCGAGCAGTACTTC | TRBV5-4 | few | TRBD1 | TRBJ2-7
CASRYQAYEQYF | TGTGCCAGCAGGTACCAGGCCTACGAGCAGTACTTC | TRBV28 | NA | NA | TRBJ2-7
CASSWGESYGYTF | TGTGCCAGCAGCTGGGGGGAAAGCTATGGCTACACCTTC | TRBV5-4 | once | NA | TRBJ1-2
CSVVYGQTNQPQHF | TGCAGCGTTGTTTACGGACAGACCAATCAGCCCCAGCATTTT | TRBV29-1 | NA | NA | TRBJ1-5
CASSVEGGGTDTQYF | TGTGCCAGCAGCGTAGAGGGGGGTGGCACAGATACGCAGTATTTT | TRBV9 | NA | NA | TRBJ2-3
CAISEDVSGGNTIYF | TGTGCCATCAGTGAGGACGTCTCGGGTGGAAACACCATATATTTT | TRBV10-3 | NA | NA | TRBJ1-3
CATMGPESNQPQHF | TGTGCCACCATGGGGCCCGAAAGCAATCAGCCCCAGCATTTT | TRBV19 | NA | NA | TRBJ1-5
CASSQGGGVVGYTF | TGCGCCAGCAGCCAAGGAGGGGGGGTCGTGGGCTACACCTTC | TRBV4-1 | NA | NA | TRBJ1-2
CASSEVRGPEKLFF | TGTGCCAGCAGCGAAGTCAGGGGACCGGAGAAACTGTTTTTT | TRBV7-2 | NA | NA | TRBJ1-4
CATRTGSYEQYF | TGTGCCACCAGGACAGGGTCCTACGAGCAGTACTTC | TRBV28 | NA | TRBD1 | TRBJ2-7
CASSLRVTEKLFF | TGTGCCAGCAGCTTGAGGGTAACGGAAAAACTGTTTTTT | TRBV5-6 | NA | NA | TRBJ1-4
CASRSRTSGSSDTQYF | TGTGCCAGCAGAAGTAGGACTAGCGGGAGTTCAGATACGCAGTATTTT | TRBV7-2 | NA | TRBD2 | TRBJ2-3
CASSAWVTTEAFF | TGTGCCAGCAGCGCCTGGGTAACCACTGAAGCTTTCTTT | TRBV27 | NA | NA | TRBJ1-1